Included here is one TCR beta chain sequence, with context. No antigen is known for it. The assay was immunoSEQ multiplex PCR, and TCRdb's table has in-frame clones only and misses some. Seen here are 2.5 million or so clones, more than 80% observed once, and the top ten hold 0.11% to 0.15%. Adult donors, all healthy and HIV-negative, had no recent acute infections or vaccinations. This record belongs to a study of shared clonotypes between healthy human individuals. The overall study: Each donor contributed plates that comprised three CD4 naive, three CD4 memory, two CD8 naive and one CD8 memory. Study-wide points: The naive CD4 repertoires of a few donors were compared, and approximately 5% of clonotypes were shared. Non-shared clonotypes showed lower generation probabilities than clonotypes common to all four donors.

The sequenced material came from naive CD4+ T cells sorted from blood. Subset defined: CD45RA+ positively selected. The TCR originated in a man aged 18 to 30 in good health.

The CDR3 DNA follows: TGTGCCAGCAGCGAACTAGCTGCCACCGGGGAGCTGTTTTTT. This encodes CASSELAATGELFF. V is TRBV9 and J is TRBJ2-2; TRBD2 is a possible D gene (6 bases). Trimming left V 3 bases short and J 4 bases short, with 10 bases between. Germline assignment: CDR1 SGDLS and CDR2 YYNGEE. This CDR3 contains 14 residues.